This entry features one T cell receptor (beta chain) sequence. Its antigen is undetermined. This CDR3 has 15 amino acids. CDR1 and CDR2 (germline): LNHDA, SQIVND (reference sequence). V lost 5 bases to trimming and J lost 5 bases, with 16 bases between them. TCR templates, around 98,000 per sample, were assayed. The method was immunoSEQ multiplex PCR; TCRdb's version includes in-frame clones alone and lacks a portion of them. The data contain roughly 100,000 clones, roughly 91% of them seen just once; the ten biggest clones take up 9.5% to 15%. The sample belongs to a study of siplizumab effects on memory and regulatory T cells. Whole-study results and caveats: Naive T cells looked more diverse than memory cells and looked like major alloresponse contributors. Unstimulated subset assignment was obtained for only a minor fraction of alloreactive clones. Naive-or-memory phenotypes were unassignable for roughly 75-97% of proliferating CD4+ or CD8+ clones.

The source of this sequence is a human donor in good health. The V gene is TRBV19, the J gene TRBJ2-4, with a possible D match to TRBD1 (6 bases). The sequenced sample consisted of non-Treg CD4+ T cells sorted from blood. CDR3 nucleotide sequence: TGTGCCAGTAGTGCCACAGGGTGGGCTGAAAACATTCAGTACTTC. Translation: CASSATGWAENIQYF.